Listed below are T cell receptor beta chains from one sample, sequenced in a study of T cell responses to AZD1222 COVID-19 vaccine. The method was immunoSEQ multiplex PCR; TCRdb's version includes in-frame clones alone and lacks a portion of them. The repertoire holds about 180,000 clones, with 90% to 95% as singletons. The sequences come from peripheral blood, collected 28 days after the second AZD1222 dose. These receptors came from an adult who received the AZD1222 COVID-19 vaccine. The CDR3 runs from the conserved cysteine through the conserved F or W. Fields, in order: D gene, clone size, V gene, CDR3 length, J gene, CDR3 protein, CDR3 DNA. D genes are given only for firm matches. Rows give clone size only sometimes, using once, few, many, or a class for an expanded clone.

-	-	TRBV4-1	15	TRBJ1-2	CASSPTSLGNYGYTF	TGCGCCAGCAGCCCCACAAGTCTGGGTAACTATGGCTACACCTTC
-	once	TRBV2	11	TRBJ2-1	CASSGSGEQFF	TGTGCCAGCAGCGGGTCAGGGGAGCAGTTCTTC
-	-	TRBV9	14	TRBJ1-1	CASSVDDRQTEAFF	TGTGCCAGCAGCGTAGATGACAGGCAAACTGAAGCTTTCTTT
-	-	TRBV5-8	15	TRBJ1-5	CASSFRGRYNQPQHF	TGTGCCAGCAGCTTCCGGGGGAGGTATAATCAGCCCCAGCATTTT
TRBD1	-	TRBV6-5	15	TRBJ2-5	CASSRDRLDGETQYF	TGTGCCAGCAGCCGGGACAGGCTGGACGGGGAGACCCAGTACTTC
-	-	TRBV6-1	13	TRBJ1-2	CASSEHEGPGYAF	TGTGCCAGCAGTGAACATGAGGGGCCTGGCTACGCCTTC
TRBD2	-	TRBV3-1/TRBV3-2	18	TRBJ2-4	CASSQPLGASGGENIQYF	TGTGCCAGCAGCCAGCCACTGGGGGCTAGCGGGGGGGAAAACATTCAGTACTTC
TRBD1	-	TRBV19	13	TRBJ2-5	CASSTDREETQYF	TGTGCCAGTAGTACCGACAGGGAAGAGACCCAGTACTTC
-	-	TRBV4-1	13	TRBJ2-2	CASSQVGAGELFF	TGCGCCAGCAGCCAAGTTGGGGCCGGGGAGCTGTTTTTT
TRBD1	-	TRBV5-1	15	TRBJ1-1	CASSRKGTGDTEAFF	TGCGCCAGCAGCCGAAAAGGGACAGGGGACACTGAAGCTTTCTTT
-	-	TRBV9	14	TRBJ2-7	CASSVLSSSYEQYF	TGTGCCAGCAGCGTACTTTCCAGCTCCTACGAGCAGTACTTC
TRBD1	-	TRBV6-6	15	TRBJ1-5	CASTLGQNSNQPQHF	TGTGCCAGCACCTTGGGACAGAATAGCAATCAGCCCCAGCATTTT
TRBD1	-	TRBV12-3/TRBV12-4	13	TRBJ1-2	CASSLRQGGGYTF	TGTGCCAGCAGTTTACGACAGGGCGGTGGCTACACCTTC
-	-	TRBV19	14	TRBJ1-5	CASSIAVSNQPQHF	TGTGCCAGTAGTATAGCAGTTAGCAATCAGCCCCAGCATTTT
TRBD1	-	TRBV2	13	TRBJ1-1	CASSLRGLTEAFF	TGTGCCAGCAGTCTCAGGGGGCTGACTGAAGCTTTCTTT
-	-	TRBV19	13	TRBJ1-5	CASSGDSNQPQHF	TGTGCCAGTTCGGGGGATAGCAATCAGCCCCAGCATTTT
TRBD1	-	TRBV30	14	TRBJ1-1	CAWSVGTGRTEAFF	TGTGCCTGGAGTGTCGGGACAGGGAGGACTGAAGCTTTCTTT
-	-	TRBV2	14	TRBJ1-1	CASNSIRGNTEAFF	TGTGCCAGCAACTCGATCCGGGGGAACACTGAAGCTTTCTTT
TRBD1	-	TRBV18	13	TRBJ1-1	CASSVTGTTEAFF	TGTGCCAGCTCAGTGACAGGGACCACTGAAGCTTTCTTT
-	-	TRBV18	15	TRBJ1-1	CASSPPLRGDIEAFF	TGTGCCAGCTCACCACCCCTACGGGGGGATATTGAAGCTTTCTTT
-	-	TRBV25-1	15	TRBJ2-5	CASSHTGREAETQYF	TGTGCCAGCAGTCACACAGGGAGGGAAGCAGAGACCCAGTACTTC
TRBD2	-	TRBV4-3	13	TRBJ2-7	CASSQGLGTKQYF	TGCGCCAGCAGCCAAGGGTTGGGGACTAAGCAGTACTTC
-	-	TRBV14	17	TRBJ2-1	CASSHGTRRSSYNEQFF	TGTGCCAGCAGCCACGGGACACGGCGGAGCTCCTACAATGAGCAGTTCTTC
-	-	TRBV9	15	TRBJ1-3	CASTAGTLSGNTIYF	TGTGCCAGCACCGCCGGAACTCTCTCTGGAAACACCATATATTTT
-	-	TRBV7-6	15	TRBJ2-7	CASSLATGSIYEQYF	TGTGCCAGCAGCTTAGCGACCGGGTCCATCTACGAGCAGTACTTC
TRBD1	once	TRBV14	13	TRBJ2-3	CASKVQGSDTQYF	TGTGCCAGCAAAGTACAGGGGTCAGATACGCAGTATTTT
-	-	TRBV5-4	13	TRBJ1-1	CASSFQGVDEAFF	TGTGCCAGCAGCTTTCAAGGGGTTGATGAAGCTTTCTTT
-	once	TRBV5-4	14	TRBJ1-3	CASSLRGSGNTIYF	TGTGCCAGCAGCTTGAGGGGGTCAGGAAACACCATATATTTT
TRBD2	once	TRBV28	14	TRBJ2-1	CASRPGGSYNEQFF	TGTGCCAGCAGGCCGGGAGGATCTTACAATGAGCAGTTCTTC
-	-	TRBV19	17	TRBJ2-6	CASSVSADLKWANVLTF	TGTGCCAGTAGTGTCAGTGCGGACCTAAAATGGGCCAACGTCCTGACTTTC
-	-	TRBV5-1	15	TRBJ1-2	CASRGAGNFNYGYTF	TGCGCCAGCAGGGGGGCAGGGAATTTTAACTATGGCTACACCTTC
-	-	TRBV19	12	TRBJ2-1	CASRAAYNEQFF	TGTGCCAGTAGGGCCGCCTACAATGAGCAGTTCTTC
-	-	TRBV6-5	15	TRBJ1-1	CASSSSQISPVEAFF	TGTGCCAGCAGTTCCTCCCAGATTTCGCCCGTTGAAGCTTTCTTT
-	-	TRBV5-5	16	TRBJ2-2	CASSLGQGRRTGELFF	TGTGCCAGCAGCTTGGGGCAGGGGCGCCGAACCGGGGAGCTGTTTTTT
-	-	TRBV7-9	16	TRBJ1-2	CASSLGRGQGSYGYTF	TGTGCCAGCAGCTTAGGCCGGGGGCAGGGGAGCTATGGCTACACCTTC
-	-	TRBV27	16	TRBJ1-1	CASSHLRTVMNTEAFF	TGTGCCAGCAGTCACCTTCGGACAGTAATGAACACTGAAGCTTTCTTT
-	-	TRBV6-2/TRBV6-3	16	TRBJ1-3	CASSYLTGTGKNTIYF	TGTGCCAGCAGTTACCTTACCGGGACCGGTAAGAACACCATATATTTT
-	once	TRBV27	12	TRBJ1-1	CASSSERAEAFF	TGTGCCAGCAGTTCTGAGCGCGCTGAAGCTTTCTTT
-	-	TRBV4-1	15	TRBJ2-5	CASSHFQLSQETQYF	TGCGCCAGCAGCCATTTCCAATTATCCCAAGAGACCCAGTACTTC
-	-	TRBV6-6	14	TRBJ1-3	CASSYVQIGNTIYF	TGTGCCAGCAGTTACGTACAAATTGGAAACACCATATATTTT
-	-	TRBV20-1	11	TRBJ1-1	CSMSRNTEAFF	TGCAGTATGTCCAGGAACACTGAAGCTTTCTTT